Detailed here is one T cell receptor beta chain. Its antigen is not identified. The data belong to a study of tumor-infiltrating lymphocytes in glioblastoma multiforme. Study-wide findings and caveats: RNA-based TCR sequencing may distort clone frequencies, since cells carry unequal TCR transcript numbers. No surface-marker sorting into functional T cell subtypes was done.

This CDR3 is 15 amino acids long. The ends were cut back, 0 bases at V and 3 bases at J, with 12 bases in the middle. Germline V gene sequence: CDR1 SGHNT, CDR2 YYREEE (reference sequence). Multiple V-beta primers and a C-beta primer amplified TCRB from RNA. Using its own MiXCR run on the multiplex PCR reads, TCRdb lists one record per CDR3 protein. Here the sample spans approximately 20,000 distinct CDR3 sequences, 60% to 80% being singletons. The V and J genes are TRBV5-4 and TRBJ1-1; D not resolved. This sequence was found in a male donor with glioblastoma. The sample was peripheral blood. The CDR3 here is CASSLDSQGHTEAFF. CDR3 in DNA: TGTGCCAGCAGCTTGGATTCTCAAGGTCACACTGAAGCTTTCTTT.